The 4 T cell receptor beta chains below come from one sample, sequenced in a study of blood T cells in healthy people across ages. Sample-barcoded 5' priming and a J-beta primer mix drove a second PCR of 7 to 11 cycles. TCRdb called the 5' RACE reads again in MiXCR, with one record for every CDR3 protein. This sample has roughly 1,700,000 distinct CDR3 sequences, with 25% to 30% found just once. The sequenced material came from blood. The receptors shown here come from a woman between 25 and 40 years old in good health.

To note about this clonotype: This may come from a read error, since a much larger clone is one base off. CDR3 nucleotides: TGCGCCAGCAGCCAAGATCGGTCCAAGGGTTACGGGCAGTACTTC. It translates to CASSQDRSKGYGQYF. The chain is built from TRBV4-3 and TRBJ2-7, with unresolved D. This CDR3 has 15 residues. Germline values: CDR1 LGHNA, CDR2 YSLEER.

This clonotype has more than one count but fewer than ten. This chain uses TRBV11-3 with TRBJ2-1, with 11 bases lining up with TRBD1. The CDR3 runs to 16 residues. Unmatched junction bases numbered 7, after V lost 5 bases and J lost 4 bases. Germline V gene sequence: CDR1 SGHNT, CDR2 YENEEA. The CDR3 reads CASSPSGQGDYNEQFF. CDR3 DNA: TGTGCCAGCAGCCCCTCGGGACAGGGGGATTACAATGAGCAGTTCTTC. Filled out from reference TRBV11-3 and TRBJ2-1, the complete variable domain reads EAGVVQSPRYKIIEKKQPVAFWCNPISGHNTLYWYLQNLGQGPELLIRYENEEAVDDSQLPKDRFSAERLKGVDSTLKIQPAELGDSAVYLCASSPSGQGDYNEQFFGPGTRLTVL.

Many counts were recorded for this clonotype. The rearrangement joins TRBV12-3 or TRBV12-4 to TRBJ2-5; 15 bases are a match to TRBD2. The trim removed 7 bases at V and 5 bases at J, leaving 14 bases unmatched. This CDR3 region has 18 residues. This CDR3 reads CASTKAGLAGGMAETQYF. The CDR3 coding sequence is TGTGCCAGCACCAAAGCGGGACTAGCGGGGGGCATGGCGGAGACCCAGTACTTC.

This clonotype was detected only a few times. The CDR3 is CASSLLQGDQETQYF. The CDR3 bases are TGTGCCAGCAGTTTACTCCAAGGGGACCAAGAGACCCAGTACTTC. The V call is TRBV27, the J call TRBJ2-5, with a possible D match to TRBD1 (5 bases). This CDR3 region has 15 residues. V was trimmed by 2 bases and J by 0 bases, leaving 10 bases between them. CDR1 is MNHEY and CDR2 is SMNVEV in the germline V gene (reference sequence).